This TCR beta chain was found in a study of beta chain features in type 1 diabetes. Study in general: Patients were similar to healthy donors in age and gender (as well as in cell yields).

Germline V lookup: CDR1 SGHRS, CDR2 YFSETQ. The V gene lost 0 bases and the J gene lost 7 bases, with 4 bases spanning the gap. The CDR3 runs 12 residues. What was sequenced were expressed TCRB transcripts, since all of the isolated RNA had been reverse transcribed. Naive, central memory and regulatory T cell samples produced a mean of about 3.5 million reads. Data came from immunoSEQ multiplex PCR; TCRdb stores just in-frame clones and leaves some out. The repertoire has under 150,000 clones, 6.5% to 8.5% of them found once; the top ten carry around 1.3%. Each sorted fraction was over 95% pure. This clonotype was obtained from a woman aged 25 to 39 in good health. The chain uses TRBV5-1 and TRBJ2-2; the D is unclear. Input material: central memory CD4+ T cells from blood. The CDR3 sequence: CASSLDIGELFF. The DNA of the CDR3 is TGCGCCAGCAGCTTGGACATCGGGGAGCTGTTTTTT. Full variable domain (remainder filled in from reference TRBV5-1 and TRBJ2-2): KAGVTQTPRYLIKTRGQQVTLSCSPISGHRSVSWYQQTPGQGLQFLFEYFSETQRNKGNFPGRFSGRQFSNSRSEMNVSTLELGDSALYLCASSLDIGELFFGEGSRLTVL.